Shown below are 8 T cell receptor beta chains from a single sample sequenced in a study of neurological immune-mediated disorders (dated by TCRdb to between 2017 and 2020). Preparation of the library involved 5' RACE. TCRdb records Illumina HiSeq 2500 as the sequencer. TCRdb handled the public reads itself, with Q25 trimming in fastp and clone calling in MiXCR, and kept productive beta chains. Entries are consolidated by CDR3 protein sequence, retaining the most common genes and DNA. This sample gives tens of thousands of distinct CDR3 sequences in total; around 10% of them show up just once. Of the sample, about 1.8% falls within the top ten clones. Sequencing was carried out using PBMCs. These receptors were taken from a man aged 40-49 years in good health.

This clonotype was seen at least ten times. CDR3 residues: CASSQGGWTGTSYEQYF. As DNA, the CDR3 is TGTGCCAGCAGCCAAGGGGGTTGGACAGGGACCTCCTACGAGCAGTACTTC. The rearrangement uses TRBV16 and TRBJ2-7; 8 bases map to TRBD1. This CDR3 spans 17 amino acids. Germline V gene data show CDR1 as KGHSY and CDR2 as FQNENV. V gave up 2 bases and J gave up 0 bases; unmatched junction bases: 9.

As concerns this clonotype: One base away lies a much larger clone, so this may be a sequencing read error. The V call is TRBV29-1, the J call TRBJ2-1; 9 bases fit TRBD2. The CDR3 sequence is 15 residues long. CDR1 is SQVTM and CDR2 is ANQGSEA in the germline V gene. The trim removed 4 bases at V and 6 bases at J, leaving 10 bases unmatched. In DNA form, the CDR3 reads TGCAGCGTTGGGGCCCTAGCGGGAACTTCCAATGAGCAGTTCTTC. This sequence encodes CSVGALAGTSNEQFF.

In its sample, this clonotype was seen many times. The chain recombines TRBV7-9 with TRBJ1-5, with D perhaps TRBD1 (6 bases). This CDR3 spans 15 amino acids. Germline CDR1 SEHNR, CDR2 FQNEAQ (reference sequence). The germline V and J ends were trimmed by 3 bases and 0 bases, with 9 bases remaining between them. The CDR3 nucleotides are TGTGCCAGCAGCTTCACAGGGAATAGCAATCAGCCCCAGCATTTT. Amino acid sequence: CASSFTGNSNQPQHF. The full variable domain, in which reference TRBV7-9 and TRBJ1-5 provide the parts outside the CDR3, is DTGVSQNPRHKITKRGQNVTFRCDPISEHNRLYWYRQTLGQGPEFLTYFQNEAQLEKSRLLSDRFSAERPKGSFSTLEIQRTEQGDSAMYLCASSFTGNSNQPQHFGDGTRLSIL.

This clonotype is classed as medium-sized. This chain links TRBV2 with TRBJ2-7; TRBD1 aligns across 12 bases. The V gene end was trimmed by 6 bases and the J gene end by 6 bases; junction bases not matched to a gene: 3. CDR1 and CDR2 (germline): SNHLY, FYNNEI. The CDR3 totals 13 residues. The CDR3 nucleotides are TGTGCCAGCAGGGGACAGGGGGCGGCCGAGCAGTACTTC. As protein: CASRGQGAAEQYF.

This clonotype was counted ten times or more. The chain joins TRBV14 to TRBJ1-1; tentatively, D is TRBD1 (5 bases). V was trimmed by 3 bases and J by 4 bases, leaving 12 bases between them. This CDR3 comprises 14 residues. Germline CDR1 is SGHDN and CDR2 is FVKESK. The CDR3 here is CASSQHQGGTEAFF. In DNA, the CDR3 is TGTGCCAGCAGCCAGCACCAGGGAGGCACTGAAGCTTTCTTT.

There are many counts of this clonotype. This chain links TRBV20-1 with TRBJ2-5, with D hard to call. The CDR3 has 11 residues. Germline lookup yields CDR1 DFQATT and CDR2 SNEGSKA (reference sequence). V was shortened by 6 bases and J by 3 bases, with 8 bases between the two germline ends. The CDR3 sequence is CSALIEETQYF. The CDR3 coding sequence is TGCAGTGCCCTTATAGAAGAGACCCAGTACTTC.

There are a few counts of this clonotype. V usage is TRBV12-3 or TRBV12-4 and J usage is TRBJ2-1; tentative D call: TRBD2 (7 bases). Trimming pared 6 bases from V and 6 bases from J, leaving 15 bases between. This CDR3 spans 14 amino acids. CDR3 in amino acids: CASSVGGVSNEQFF. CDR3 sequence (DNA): TGTGCCAGCAGCGTAGGGGGGGTGAGCAATGAGCAGTTCTTC.

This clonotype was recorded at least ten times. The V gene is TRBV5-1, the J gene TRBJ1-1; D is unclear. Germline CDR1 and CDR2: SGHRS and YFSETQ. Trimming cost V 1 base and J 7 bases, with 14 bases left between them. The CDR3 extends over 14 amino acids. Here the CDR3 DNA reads TGCGCCAGCAGCTTGTTCTCGGGGTCCCTTGAAGCTTTCTTT. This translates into CASSLFSGSLEAFF. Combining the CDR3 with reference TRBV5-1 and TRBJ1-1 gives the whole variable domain KAGVTQTPRYLIKTRGQQVTLSCSPISGHRSVSWYQQTPGQGLQFLFEYFSETQRNKGNFPGRFSGRQFSNSRSEMNVSTLELGDSALYLCASSLFSGSLEAFFGQGTRLTVV.